The 23 T cell receptor beta chains listed next were all sequenced from one sample in a study of T cells after yellow fever vaccination. Each CDR3 protein is one row after TCRdb ran MiXCR on the 5' RACE reads. Altogether almost 600,000 distinct CDR3 sequences are present, about 13% being singletons, with the ten largest covering over 11%. Sequenced here: PBMCs, sampled on the day of the yellow fever booster vaccination. These receptors were taken from a man aged 30-40 years who received the YFV17D yellow fever vaccine.

This clonotype has more than one count but fewer than ten. The CDR3 is CASSFSGAQETQYF. CDR3 coding DNA: TGCGCCAGCAGCTTTAGCGGGGCTCAAGAGACCCAGTACTTC. The V and J genes are TRBV5-1 and TRBJ2-5, with 8 bases lining up with TRBD2. CDR1 is SGHRS and CDR2 is YFSETQ in the germline V gene. J lost 2 bases, V lost 2 bases, and 2 bases had no gene match. This CDR3 has 14 amino acids.

The rearrangement joins TRBV15 to TRBJ1-3; D uncertain. V was shortened by 1 base and J by 2 bases, with 9 bases between the two germline ends. The CDR3 is made up of 15 amino acids. Germline-derived CDR1 and CDR2 are LNHNV and YYDKDF (reference sequence). Here the CDR3 reads CATSRGIAAGNTIYF. CDR3 bases: TGTGCCACCAGCAGAGGTATAGCGGCTGGAAACACCATATATTTT.

This sequence joins TRBV20-1 and TRBJ2-3, with 12 bases identical to TRBD1. V shed 6 bases and J 4 bases; nucleotides not matched to a gene: 5. The CDR3 contains 14 residues. The germline gives CDR1 DFQATT, CDR2 SNEGSKA (reference sequence). The CDR3 DNA sequence: TGCAGTGCCACCGGGACAGGGGGCGCAGATACGCAGTATTTT. It translates to CSATGTGGADTQYF.

This clonotype was observed a handful of times. The rearrangement links TRBV6-1 to TRBJ2-7; TRBD1 matches at 7 bases. The J segment lost 2 bases and the V segment lost 6 bases, leaving 10 bases of the junction unmatched. Germline V lookup: CDR1 MNHNS, CDR2 SASEGT. CDR3 length equals 15 residues. The CDR3: CASRQYQGETYEQYF. Here the CDR3 DNA reads TGTGCCAGCAGACAATATCAGGGGGAAACCTACGAGCAGTACTTC.

The chain combines TRBV12-3 or TRBV12-4 with TRBJ2-3; D is unresolved. The CDR3 extends over 12 amino acids. V lost 7 bases and J lost 6, with 11 bases in between. For the CDR3, the DNA is TGTGCCAGCACTTCCGTGGGGGATACGCAGTATTTT. Translation: CASTSVGDTQYF.

This clonotype has a handful of counts. The gene calls are TRBV27 and TRBJ2-1, with 12 bases that match TRBD2. CDR3 length: 15 residues. The V gene's germline CDR1 is MNHEY and CDR2 SMNVEV (reference sequence). Trimming cost V 7 bases and J 8 bases; bases outside gene matches: 9. The CDR3 loop reads CASKSLAGGNHEQFF. In DNA form, the CDR3 reads TGTGCCAGCAAGTCACTAGCGGGAGGCAACCATGAGCAGTTCTTC.

The rearrangement joins TRBV3-1 to TRBJ2-1, with TRBD2 matching over 11 bases. V was clipped by 8 bases and J by 2 bases; unmatched bases: 2. CDR3 size: 14 residues. Per germline, CDR1 LGHDT and CDR2 YNNKEL (reference sequence). The CDR3 reads CASATSGTYNEQFF. As DNA, the CDR3 is TGTGCCAGCGCGACTAGCGGGACCTACAATGAGCAGTTCTTC.

This clonotype was counted a few times. The J gene is TRBJ2-1, the V gene TRBV5-1; D uncertain. Germline loops: CDR1 SGHRS, CDR2 YFSETQ. V lost 3 bases and J lost 2, with 12 bases in between. The CDR3 has 15 residues. DNA for the CDR3: TGCGCCAGCAGCTCTGGAAGGCGTCCCTACAATGAGCAGTTCTTC. It translates to CASSSGRRPYNEQFF.

In this sample, this clonotype turned up a few times. The chain uses TRBV7-2 and TRBJ1-5; possible D gene TRBD1, 5 bases. Trimming removed 3 bases at V and 6 bases at J, with 12 bases between. The CDR3 length is 14 residues. Germline V gives CDR1 SGHTA, CDR2 FQGNSA. CDR3 DNA: TGTGCCAGCAGCTTTGGAGGGACGGGTCAGCCCCAGCATTTT. Residues: CASSFGGTGQPQHF.

This clonotype was observed a few times. The V call is TRBV4-3, the J call TRBJ2-1; either TRBD1 or TRBD2 may supply D (6 bases each). The V end was cut by 0 bases, the J end by 3 bases, with 15 bases between. CDR3 length equals 17 residues. The V gene's germline CDR1 is LGHNA and CDR2 YSLEER. For the CDR3, the DNA is TGCGCCAGCAGCCAAGATCTAGGGGGGAGCTACTACAATGAGCAGTTCTTC. Protein sequence: CASSQDLGGSYYNEQFF.

This clonotype was seen more than once but under ten times. The chain has TRBV28 and TRBJ2-7; D uncertain. The V end lost 6 bases, the J end lost 3 bases, and 9 bases lay between the germline ends. The CDR3 contains 12 residues. The germline CDR1 and CDR2 sequences are MDHEN and SYDVKM. Here the CDR3 reads CASRLGRYEQYF. DNA for the CDR3: TGTGCCAGCAGGCTGGGTCGCTACGAGCAGTACTTC.

The V and J genes are TRBV20-1 and TRBJ2-3, with a possible D match to TRBD1 (6 bases). The CDR3 contains 16 residues. CDR1 is DFQATT, CDR2 SNEGSKA, per germline (reference sequence). V dropped 0 bases and J dropped 4 bases, with 17 bases sitting between them. DNA of the CDR3: TGCAGTGCTAGAGATTCGCTCAGGGACACATCAGATACGCAGTATTTT. Translation: CSARDSLRDTSDTQYF.

This clonotype was recorded a few times. The chain is built from TRBV7-2 and TRBJ2-7; the D call may be TRBD1 or TRBD2 (5 bases each). Trimming cost V 1 base and J 10 bases, with 14 bases left between them. In germline, CDR1 is SGHTA, CDR2 FQGNSA. The CDR3 covers 13 residues. The CDR3 DNA reads TGTGCCAGCAGCTTAGTGGAGGCAGGGTTCCAGTACTTC. It translates to CASSLVEAGFQYF.

This clonotype was seen only a few times. The V call is TRBV7-9, the J call TRBJ1-2; D gene ambiguous. This CDR3 has 12 amino acids. Germline V gives CDR1 SEHNR, CDR2 FQNEAQ (reference sequence). V lost 1 base and J lost 8, with 8 bases in between. Here the CDR3 DNA reads TGTGCCAGCAGCTTAGGCCGGAAGGGCTACACCTTC. Encoded protein: CASSLGRKGYTF.

V usage is TRBV11-1 and J usage is TRBJ2-1, with D tentatively TRBD2 (6 bases). Trimming pared 6 bases from V and 5 bases from J, leaving 17 bases between. CDR3 length: 15 amino acids. Germline V gene lookup returns CDR1 SGHAT and CDR2 FQDESV (reference sequence). The CDR3 sequence is CASSIAGTGDNEQFF. The DNA of the CDR3 is TGTGCCAGCAGTATAGCCGGGACTGGCGACAATGAGCAGTTCTTC.

This clonotype was counted a single time. The chain has TRBV7-6 and TRBJ2-1; 7 bases are shared with TRBD2. The CDR3 consists of 17 residues. The V and J ends lost 1 base and 0 bases, in that order; junction bases with no gene match: 6. The germline CDR1 and CDR2 sequences are SGHVS and FNYEAQ. For the CDR3, the DNA is TGTGCCAGCAGCTTAGAGCTAGCGGACAACTCCTACAATGAGCAGTTCTTC. As protein: CASSLELADNSYNEQFF.

V and J are TRBV24-1 and TRBJ2-7; the match to TRBD1 covers 10 bases. Germline V gene lookup returns CDR1 KGHDR and CDR2 SFDVKD. The V segment lost 5 bases and the J segment 5 bases; nucleotides outside the gene matches: 8. CDR3 length: 15 amino acids. The CDR3 loop reads CATSGGTGARDEQYF. The CDR3, as DNA: TGTGCCACCAGTGGGGGGACAGGGGCCAGGGACGAGCAGTACTTC.

J is TRBJ2-7 and V is TRBV20-1; D is possibly TRBD1 or TRBD2 (5 bases each). This CDR3 has 12 residues. Germline CDR1 reads DFQATT; CDR2 reads SNEGSKA (reference sequence). The germline V and J ends were trimmed by 6 bases and 5 bases, with 14 bases remaining between them. Here the CDR3 reads CSAIFGADEQYF. The CDR3 DNA sequence: TGCAGTGCCATATTCGGGGCGGACGAGCAGTACTTC.

The chain couples TRBV5-6 to TRBJ2-7; 11 bases fit TRBD2. The CDR3 runs 14 residues. V shed 4 bases and J 4 bases; nucleotides not matched to a gene: 4. The germline gives CDR1 SGHDT, CDR2 YYEEEE. The CDR3 coding sequence is TGTGCCAGCAGCGTGGGACTAGCGGATTACGAGCAGTACTTC. Translated, it gives CASSVGLADYEQYF.

The rearrangement uses TRBV7-2 and TRBJ1-1; TRBD1 matches 11 bases. With 6 bases clipped from V and 11 bases from J, the junction kept 5 bases outside the gene matches. CDR1 and CDR2 (germline): SGHTA, FQGNSA. The CDR3 contains 12 residues. This CDR3 is CASRDRGREAFF. CDR3 nucleotides: TGTGCCAGCAGGGACAGGGGGCGCGAGGCTTTCTTT.

The CDR3 reads CASNTHVTGELFF. CDR3 in DNA: TGTGCCAGCAACACACATGTCACCGGGGAGCTGTTTTTT. The chain recombines TRBV27 with TRBJ2-2; D not resolved. Germline CDR1 and CDR2: MNHEY and SMNVEV (reference sequence). The ends were cut back, 7 bases at V and 4 bases at J, with 10 bases in the middle. The CDR3 is 13 amino acids.

This clonotype turned up a few times. V and J are TRBV20-1 and TRBJ2-1, with a tentative D call TRBD2 (5 bases). CDR1 is DFQATT and CDR2 is SNEGSKA in the germline V gene (reference sequence). CDR3 length: 14 amino acids. V shed 6 bases and J shed 0 bases, with 12 bases lying between them. CDR3 sequence reads: CSAELEGSYNEQFF. CDR3 DNA sequence: TGCAGTGCAGAACTAGAAGGCTCCTACAATGAGCAGTTCTTC.

The CDR3: CAISPNTGTSGLLSQETQYF. CDR3 in DNA: TGTGCCATCAGTCCTAATACCGGGACTAGCGGGCTGCTCTCCCAAGAGACCCAGTACTTC. The J gene is TRBJ2-5, the V gene TRBV10-3, with 12 nucleotides matching TRBD2. Trimming removed 5 bases from V and 1 base from J; junction bases left unmatched: 17. Germline CDR1 reads ENHRY; CDR2 reads SYGVKD. The CDR3 extends over 20 amino acids.